This record looks at one TCR beta chain sequence and its context. Enrollment of patients from Seattle took place during active infection, with longitudinal follow-up. Authors' analysis steps: It was from reference gene primer amplification that nucleated cell counts were estimated. The data were produced by immunoSEQ multiplex PCR, yet TCRdb's version contains in-frame clones alone and is incomplete. That table is the source of V, J and clone size, and D and trimming were worked out from the DNA. This sample has approximately 140,000 clones; 80% to 90% occur once, and the top ten carry around an eighth. The data stem from a study of blood T cell repertoires in COVID-19. Study summary: Researchers got acute and convalescent COVID-19 samples from the United States, Italy and Spain. From T cells, B-cell-depleted T cells, or PBMCs came the material, which was cDNA or gDNA.

The CDR3 loop spans 14 amino acids. Trimming cost V 5 bases and J 2 bases, with 13 bases left between them. The germline gives CDR1 SGHTA, CDR2 FQGNSA. The sequencing sample was made of peripheral blood. V and J are TRBV7-2 and TRBJ2-7, with a tentative D call TRBD2 (6 bases). The source of this sequence is a man between 18 and 29 years old with COVID-19, enrolled during active disease. The CDR3 nucleotides read TGTGCCAGCAGCCACCGGGACTCCACCTACGAGCAGTACTTC. It specifies CASSHRDSTYEQYF.